Given below is one TCR beta chain in context. This CDR3 is built from 16 residues. V dropped 0 bases and J dropped 0 bases, with 11 bases sitting between them. Germline-derived CDR1 and CDR2 are SGHVS and FQNEAQ. The data were obtained in a study of shared clonotypes between healthy human individuals. Assay used: immunoSEQ multiplex PCR; TCRdb lists only in-frame clones, some missing. The sample includes 400,000 or so clones, 90% to 97% of them seen just once. The receptor comes from a young man in good health. Sequencing input: memory CD8+ T cells sorted from blood. Subset meaning: CD45RO+ cells pooled with CCR7-negative TemRA cells. This chain connects TRBV7-8 to TRBJ1-2; maybe TRBD1 (5 bases). CDR3 amino acids: CASSLAGVRTNYGYTF. The CDR3 DNA is TGTGCCAGCAGCTTAGCGGGGGTCCGGACTAACTATGGCTACACCTTC.